These 23 T cell receptor beta chains were sequenced from one sample in a study of blood T cell repertoires in COVID-19. The repertoire was sequenced with immunoSEQ multiplex PCR; TCRdb's copy has only in-frame clones and lacks some. The data show about 210,000 clones, around 88% seen once. The material sequenced was peripheral blood. Receptor source: a man aged 50-60 years with active or convalescent COVID-19.

This chain links TRBV5-1 with TRBJ2-3, with TRBD2 as a possible D gene (6 bases). The V gene lost 7 bases and the J gene lost 4 bases, with 16 bases spanning the gap. The CDR3 has 14 residues. Germline V gene lookup returns CDR1 SGHRS and CDR2 YFSETQ. This CDR3 is CASYPGDGADTQYF. The DNA of the CDR3 is TGCGCCAGCTACCCGGGGGATGGTGCAGATACGCAGTATTTT. Variable domain in full (rest from reference TRBV5-1 and TRBJ2-3): KAGVTQTPRYLIKTRGQQVTLSCSPISGHRSVSWYQQTPGQGLQFLFEYFSETQRNKGNFPGRFSGRQFSNSRSEMNVSTLELGDSALYLCASYPGDGADTQYFGPGTRLTVL.

This chain links TRBV30 with TRBJ1-2, with a tentative D call TRBD1 (6 bases). The germline V gene has CDR1 GTSNPN and CDR2 SVGIG (reference sequence). The length of the CDR3 is 14 residues. Deletions cut 3 bases from V and 5 bases from J, with 16 bases between. CDR3: CAWRAAGGSYGYTF. CDR3 sequence (DNA): TGTGCCTGGAGAGCCGCGGGGGGCTCTTATGGCTACACCTTC.

This sequence joins TRBV5-1 and TRBJ1-1; TRBD1 aligns across 9 bases. The junction had 4 bases not matched to a gene; V was cut back by 4 bases and J by 3 bases. Looked up from germline, CDR1 is SGHRS and CDR2 is YFSETQ. The CDR3 runs 14 residues. The CDR3 loop reads CASSPQGADTEAFF. CDR3 DNA sequence: TGCGCCAGCAGCCCACAGGGGGCGGACACTGAAGCTTTCTTT.

The chain carries TRBV7-6 and TRBJ2-7, with 8 bases fitting TRBD1. The CDR3 has 15 residues. V lost 4 bases to trimming and J lost 3 bases; unmatched junction nucleotides: 8. Germline-derived CDR1 and CDR2 are SGHVS and FNYEAQ. The CDR3 bases are TGTGCCAGCAGCTCCGGGACAGGAACTTTCTACGAGCAGTACTTC. It translates to CASSSGTGTFYEQYF.

This rearrangement joins TRBV7-8 to TRBJ2-7; 8 bases are shared with TRBD2. Losses at the gene ends were 5 bases for V and 4 bases for J; bases not matched to a gene: 7. This CDR3 is built from 14 residues. Germline CDR1 is SGHVS and CDR2 is FQNEAQ. The CDR3 DNA follows: TGTGCCAGCAGCCCCCCGGGACTAGAGTACGAGCAGTACTTC. Its translation is CASSPPGLEYEQYF.

This chain links TRBV5-4 with TRBJ2-1; 7 positions match TRBD2. With V trimmed by 3 bases and J by 4 bases, 10 bases remained unmatched. CDR3 length: 16 amino acids. Germline V gene sequence: CDR1 SGHNT, CDR2 YYREEE (reference sequence). Here the CDR3 DNA reads TGTGCCAGCAGCTCCCGCCCGACTAGCACGTACAATGAGCAGTTCTTC. This codes for CASSSRPTSTYNEQFF.

CDR3 in amino acids: CASSQGVRTNAFF. CDR3 sequence (DNA): TGTGCCAGCAGCCAGGGGGTCCGTACCAACGCTTTCTTT. This sequence joins TRBV6-2 or TRBV6-3 and TRBJ1-1; 7 bases are shared with TRBD1. Trimming cost V 6 bases and J 11 bases; bases outside gene matches: 12. The CDR3 sequence is 13 residues long. The germline gives CDR1 MNHEY, CDR2 SVGEGT.

This chain connects TRBV6-5 to TRBJ2-7, with 11 bases aligning to TRBD2. With V trimmed by 4 bases and J by 3 bases, 5 bases remained unmatched. The CDR3 runs to 15 residues. Germline CDR1 reads MNHEY; CDR2 reads SVGAGI. CDR3 protein: CASSSTLAGGYEQYF. CDR3 nucleotides: TGTGCCAGCAGTTCGACTCTAGCGGGAGGCTACGAGCAGTACTTC.

The chain uses TRBV6-1 and TRBJ1-5; the D is unclear. Trimming cost V 0 bases and J 4 bases, with 10 bases left between them. CDR1 MNHNS and CDR2 SASEGT come from the germline V gene. The CDR3 has 15 amino acids. CDR3 sequence (DNA): TGTGCCAGCAGTGAAGCCGGGGAGGTTAATCAGCCCCAGCATTTT. Translated, it gives CASSEAGEVNQPQHF.

The gene calls are TRBV27 and TRBJ2-1; the D gene is possibly TRBD2 (6 bases). V lost 2 bases to trimming and J lost 1 base, with 9 bases between them. The CDR3 totals 15 residues. CDR1 is MNHEY and CDR2 is SMNVEV in the germline V gene (reference sequence). The CDR3 nucleotides read TGTGCCAGCAGTTTAGGGGGGTCGTCCTACAATGAGCAGTTCTTC. The encoded protein is CASSLGGSSYNEQFF.

This clone has a single count. The chain uses TRBV2 and TRBJ1-5; D gene uncertain. This CDR3 is built from 13 residues. Germline-derived CDR1 and CDR2 are SNHLY and FYNNEI. V lost 5 bases and J 5 bases, leaving 10 bases between the germline ends. CDR3 sequence (DNA): TGTGCCAGCAGTCTTGACGGAGATCAGCCCCAGCATTTT. It codes for CASSLDGDQPQHF.

The V and J genes are TRBV7-2 and TRBJ2-7; 9 bases map to TRBD1. The CDR3 contains 17 residues. Germline V gene data show CDR1 as SGHTA and CDR2 as FQGNSA. Trimming took 3 bases from V and 3 from J; bases not matched to a gene: 12. The CDR3 DNA reads TGTGCCAGCAGCTTTCTTCCCCCGGGACAGGGTCGCTACGAGCAGTACTTC. This translates into CASSFLPPGQGRYEQYF.

The rearrangement links TRBV28 to TRBJ1-2, with TRBD1 identical over 8 bases. Trimming removed 5 bases from V and 2 bases from J; junction bases left unmatched: 4. Germline CDR1 MDHEN, CDR2 SYDVKM. The CDR3 runs to 14 residues. The CDR3 DNA sequence: TGTGCCAGCAGTGCAAGACAGGGGAACTATGGCTACACCTTC. Translating it yields CASSARQGNYGYTF.

The chain links TRBV7-6 to TRBJ2-3, with a weak D call TRBD2 (6 bases). Per germline, CDR1 SGHVS and CDR2 FNYEAQ. CDR3 length equals 15 residues. V was trimmed by 5 bases and J by 0 bases, leaving 12 bases between them. CDR3 region: CASSRTISSTDTQYF. CDR3 nucleotides: TGTGCCAGCAGCCGGACTATTTCTAGCACAGATACGCAGTATTTT.

The V and J genes are TRBV13 and TRBJ1-2; D perhaps matches TRBD1 (5 bases). The CDR3 has 13 amino acids. Trimming shortened V by 0 bases and J by 8 bases, and 10 bases separated the two germline ends. The germline gives CDR1 PRHDT, CDR2 FYEKMQ (reference sequence). The DNA of the CDR3 is TGTGCCAGCAGCTTAGGGGCAGGGCAGGGCTACACCTTC. This gives the protein CASSLGAGQGYTF.

The V and J genes are TRBV5-4 and TRBJ2-7; 8 nucleotides agree with TRBD2. Germline CDR1 reads SGHNT; CDR2 reads YYREEE (reference sequence). The CDR3 is made up of 14 amino acids. J lost 2 bases, V lost 3 bases, and 4 bases had no gene match. CDR3 amino acids: CASSSGLEPYEQYF. CDR3 bases: TGTGCCAGCAGCTCGGGACTAGAGCCCTACGAGCAGTACTTC.

The rearrangement joins TRBV7-2 to TRBJ1-6; unclear D gene. In germline, CDR1 is SGHTA, CDR2 FQGNSA. The CDR3 is 14 residues long. With 1 base removed from V and 10 bases from J, the gap between germline ends came to 11 bases. The CDR3 nucleotides read TGTGCCAGCAGCTTAGGGGCAGGAAACTCACCCCTCCACTTT. Its protein product is CASSLGAGNSPLHF.

A few counts support this clone. The chain recombines TRBV3-1 (or the pseudogene TRBV3-2) with TRBJ1-1, with a weak D call TRBD1 (6 bases). From germline, CDR1 is LGHDT and CDR2 YNNKEL (reference sequence). There are 15 residues in the CDR3. The V end lost 1 base, the J end lost 4 bases, and 13 bases lay between the germline ends. The CDR3 DNA sequence: TGTGCCAGCAGCCAAGTAAGGGTGGGGGCCACTGAAGCTTTCTTT. Translating gives CASSQVRVGATEAFF.

The rearrangement links TRBV2 to TRBJ1-5; 12 bases are a match to TRBD1. The CDR3 totals 16 residues. With V trimmed by 3 bases and J by 7 bases, 7 bases remained unmatched. Germline CDR1 SNHLY, CDR2 FYNNEI. The CDR3 spells CASSDHPGQGAQPQHF. The CDR3 nucleotides read TGTGCCAGCAGTGACCACCCGGGACAGGGGGCACAGCCCCAGCATTTT.

The chain employs TRBV19 and TRBJ2-5; TRBD2 matches at 12 bases. Germline loops: CDR1 LNHDA, CDR2 SQIVND (reference sequence). J gave up 1 base and V 6 bases, and 3 bases lay outside the gene matches. The CDR3 extends over 15 amino acids. CDR3 protein: CASSVTSGSQETQYF. CDR3 bases: TGTGCCAGTAGCGTGACTAGCGGGAGCCAAGAGACCCAGTACTTC.

This sequence joins TRBV30 and TRBJ2-3; TRBD2 agrees at 10 bases. The CDR3 runs to 15 residues. J gave up 5 bases and V 3 bases, and 8 bases lay outside the gene matches. CDR1 is GTSNPN, CDR2 SVGIG, per germline (reference sequence). CDR3 in DNA: TGTGCCTGGAGACTGGGGCTAGCGGGAGAAGATACGCAGTATTTT. As protein: CAWRLGLAGEDTQYF.

The chain recombines TRBV28 with TRBJ1-4; TRBD1 agrees at 9 bases. V lost 5 bases to trimming and J lost 8 bases; unmatched junction nucleotides: 6. The CDR3 is made up of 14 amino acids. From germline, CDR1 is MDHEN and CDR2 SYDVKM. The DNA of the CDR3 is TGTGCCAGCAGTCGTACAGGGGGCGACGAAAAACTGTTTTTT. Translation gives CASSRTGGDEKLFF.

This sequence joins TRBV2 and TRBJ2-3; weak D call: TRBD2 (5 bases). The CDR3 has 14 residues. V gave up 1 base and J gave up 6 bases, with 11 bases separating them. Germline V gene lookup returns CDR1 SNHLY and CDR2 FYNNEI. The CDR3 DNA sequence: TGTGCCAGCAGTGAAGGCCTAGCAGGTGATACGCAGTATTTT. Translating gives CASSEGLAGDTQYF.